The 29 T cell receptor beta chains below all came from one sample that was sequenced in a study of response to subunit inactivated influenza vaccine. One entry per CDR3 protein results from TCRdb running MiXCR on the RT-PCR reads. The data show around 650,000 distinct CDR3 sequences, with about 15% seen just once and under 14% held by the top ten. The sequenced sample was PBMCs from blood, obtained roughly 12 days after vaccination. The receptors originated from a man in his forties or fifties who received an inactivated influenza vaccine.

The CDR3 sequence is CASSLRRDTGNTIYF. The CDR3 DNA reads as TGTGCCAGCAGCTTACGCAGGGACACTGGAAACACCATATATTTT. This chain joins TRBV11-2 and TRBJ1-3, with a tentative D call TRBD1 (6 bases). V was cut by 2 bases and J by 2 bases, with 10 bases left in between. Germline loops: CDR1 SGHAT, CDR2 FQNNGV. This CDR3 has 15 amino acids. Filled out from reference TRBV11-2 and TRBJ1-3, the complete variable domain reads EAGVAQSPRYKIIEKRQSVAFWCNPISGHATLYWYQQILGQGPKLLIQFQNNGVVDDSQLPKDRFSAERLKGVDSTLKIQPAKLEDSAVYLCASSLRRDTGNTIYFGEGSWLTVV.

V usage is TRBV7-8 and J usage is TRBJ1-5; 7 bases match TRBD1. V dropped 3 bases and J dropped 7; count of bases not matched to a gene: 6. The germline CDR1 and CDR2 sequences are SGHVS and FQNEAQ. The CDR3 covers 14 residues. The CDR3 DNA follows: TGTGCCAGCAGCTTGGGACAGATAGGGCAGCCCCAGCATTTT. Its protein product is CASSLGQIGQPQHF.

The V and J genes are TRBV7-2 and TRBJ1-1, with TRBD1 matching 11 bases. Germline CDR1 reads SGHTA; CDR2 reads FQGNSA. The CDR3 consists of 14 residues. Unmatched junction bases numbered 9, after V lost 5 bases and J lost 10 bases. The CDR3 DNA sequence: TGTGCCAGCAGCCTGGGACAGGGGGAGGGTCGAGCTTTCTTT. Protein sequence: CASSLGQGEGRAFF.

The table lists this clonotype with a few counts. This chain joins TRBV29-1 and TRBJ2-3, with 7 positions matching TRBD1. J was trimmed by 0 bases and V by 0 bases; bases with no gene match: 6. The germline CDR1 and CDR2 sequences are SQVTM and ANQGSEA. The CDR3 runs 16 residues. The CDR3 DNA is TGCAGCGTTGAAGATCGTACAGGGGCTAGCACAGATACGCAGTATTTT. The encoded protein is CSVEDRTGASTDTQYF.

There are a few counts of this clonotype. The chain has TRBV20-1 and TRBJ2-1; 7 bases map to TRBD2. Per germline, CDR1 DFQATT and CDR2 SNEGSKA (reference sequence). CDR3 length equals 16 residues. J gave up 2 bases and V 6 bases, and 13 bases lay outside the gene matches. The CDR3 sequence: CSAKPPGSGPYNEQFF. For the CDR3, the DNA is TGCAGTGCCAAACCTCCGGGTAGCGGGCCCTACAATGAGCAGTTCTTC.

In nucleotides, the CDR3 is TGCGCCAGCAGCTTTCAGGGTGCAACTAATGAAAAACTGTTTTTT. It is translated as CASSFQGATNEKLFF. The chain uses TRBV5-1 and TRBJ1-4; maybe TRBD1 (5 bases). Trimming shortened V by 2 bases and J by 0 bases, and 8 bases separated the two germline ends. Germline lookup yields CDR1 SGHRS and CDR2 YFSETQ. The CDR3 has 15 residues.

CDR3 DNA sequence: TGCAGTGCTAGAGGGCCACAAGACAGGGATGGCTACACCTTC. Translating gives CSARGPQDRDGYTF. This sequence joins TRBV20-1 and TRBJ1-2, with 7 bases lining up with TRBD1. Germline loops: CDR1 DFQATT, CDR2 SNEGSKA (reference sequence). V lost 1 base, J lost 6 bases, and 8 bases stayed unmatched. This CDR3 is 14 amino acids long.

This clonotype was seen at least ten times. This chain links TRBV20-1 with TRBJ2-3; D not certain. The V gene lost 0 bases and the J gene lost 6 bases, with 13 bases spanning the gap. The CDR3 sequence is 14 residues long. Germline CDR1 reads DFQATT; CDR2 reads SNEGSKA (reference sequence). The CDR3 DNA follows: TGCAGTGCTAGAGATAGGATGCTCGGGGATACGCAGTATTTT. Amino acid sequence: CSARDRMLGDTQYF.

This clonotype was detected a few times. The chain employs TRBV29-1 and TRBJ2-2, with D unclear. In germline, CDR1 is SQVTM, CDR2 ANQGSEA. The CDR3 sequence is 13 residues long. Trimming left V 5 bases short and J 6 bases short, with 13 bases between. CDR3 in amino acids: CSVLVPEAGELFF. The CDR3 DNA reads as TGCAGCGTTCTGGTTCCGGAAGCCGGGGAGCTGTTTTTT.

This clonotype was seen only a few times. The DNA of the CDR3 is TGCAGCGTTGAAAATCAGGGCAGGGGTGAGCAGTTCTTC. This encodes CSVENQGRGEQFF. The chain links TRBV29-1 to TRBJ2-1, with D possibly matching TRBD1 (6 bases). The V gene's germline CDR1 is SQVTM and CDR2 ANQGSEA. V gave up 2 bases and J gave up 9 bases, with 14 bases separating them. This CDR3 is built from 13 residues.

This clonotype was seen a handful of times. V is TRBV7-2 and J is TRBJ2-7; D call uncertain. The CDR3 extends over 14 amino acids. V was cut by 4 bases and J by 2 bases, with 12 bases left in between. Germline CDR1 and CDR2: SGHTA and FQGNSA. The CDR3 region has the DNA TGTGCCAGCAGCTCCGGGTATAGCACCTACGAGCAGTACTTC. This gives the protein CASSSGYSTYEQYF.

The chain links TRBV7-2 to TRBJ2-5, with D possibly being TRBD2 (6 bases). The CDR3 sequence is 17 residues long. Germline V CDR1 and CDR2: SGHTA, FQGNSA. V was trimmed by 5 bases and J by 2 bases, leaving 21 bases between them. CDR3: CASSPPTPLASQETQYF. The CDR3 DNA reads TGTGCCAGCAGCCCACCCACCCCGCTAGCGTCTCAAGAGACCCAGTACTTC.

The gene calls are TRBV7-9 and TRBJ2-1; no definite D call. CDR3 size: 12 residues. Germline V gene sequence: CDR1 SEHNR, CDR2 FQNEAQ (reference sequence). In DNA, the CDR3 is TGTGCAGTCCTAGACCCCTACAATGAGCAGTTCTTC. Its protein is CAVLDPYNEQFF.

CDR3 amino acids: CASSPTQVMNTEAFF. CDR3 DNA sequence: TGTGCCAGCAGTCCGACACAGGTCATGAACACTGAAGCTTTCTTT. The chain couples TRBV12-3 or TRBV12-4 to TRBJ1-1, with a possible D match to TRBD1 (5 bases). The CDR3 covers 15 residues. Trimming shortened V by 5 bases and J by 0 bases, and 13 bases separated the two germline ends.

The chain has TRBV24-1 and TRBJ2-3; 8 bases line up with TRBD1. Germline CDR1 is KGHDR and CDR2 is SFDVKD. V lost 3 bases and J lost 4; bases outside the gene matches: 5. The CDR3 contains 15 residues. The CDR3 reads CATSDPGTGSDTQYF. CDR3 nucleotides: TGTGCCACCAGTGATCCCGGGACAGGATCAGATACGCAGTATTTT.

In its sample, this clonotype was seen a few times. This sequence joins TRBV4-3 and TRBJ1-1; unclear D gene. The CDR3 is made up of 14 amino acids. Germline V gene lookup returns CDR1 LGHNA and CDR2 YSLEER. V shed 0 bases and J shed 4 bases, with 9 bases lying between them. In DNA form, the CDR3 reads TGCGCCAGCAGCCAAGACAGTTCACCCACTGAAGCTTTCTTT. This translates into CASSQDSSPTEAFF.

The CDR3 protein is CASSPAGLADYNEQFF. CDR3 DNA: TGTGCCAGCTCACCCGCCGGACTAGCGGATTACAATGAGCAGTTCTTC. The chain is built from TRBV18 and TRBJ2-1; 10 nucleotides agree with TRBD2. The V gene's germline CDR1 is KGHSH and CDR2 LQKENI. Trimming cost V 3 bases and J 4 bases; bases outside gene matches: 6. The CDR3 loop spans 16 amino acids.

This sequence joins TRBV7-9 and TRBJ1-4; no firm D call. Between the trimmed V and J ends, which lost 3 bases and 0 bases, there was a span of 5 bases. This CDR3 has 14 residues. Germline CDR1 reads SEHNR; CDR2 reads FQNEAQ (reference sequence). The CDR3 nucleotides read TGTGCCAGCAGCTTGTCCACAACTAATGAAAAACTGTTTTTT. Its translation is CASSLSTTNEKLFF.

This chain links TRBV4-1 with TRBJ2-7, with D tentatively TRBD1 (6 bases). The CDR3 length is 15 residues. V was pared by 2 bases and J by 7 bases, with 18 bases between. CDR1 is MGHRA, CDR2 YSYEKL, per germline. The CDR3 protein is CASSQFVGSRGEQYF. CDR3 bases: TGCGCCAGCAGCCAATTTGTGGGGTCCAGGGGTGAGCAGTACTTC.

This clonotype showed up many times. CDR3 sequence reads: CSANRDDQPQHF. CDR3 coding DNA: TGCAGTGCTAACAGGGATGATCAGCCCCAGCATTTT. This chain uses TRBV20-1 with TRBJ1-5; D might be TRBD1 (6 bases). V dropped 4 bases and J dropped 5 bases, with 9 bases sitting between them. CDR1 DFQATT and CDR2 SNEGSKA come from the germline V gene (reference sequence). CDR3 size: 12 residues.

The chain has TRBV6-2 or TRBV6-3 and TRBJ2-3; D possibly matches TRBD1 or TRBD2 (5 bases each). Germline V gene lookup returns CDR1 MNHEY and CDR2 SVGEGT. The CDR3 extends over 14 amino acids. With 2 bases removed from V and 2 bases from J, the gap between germline ends came to 8 bases. The CDR3 region is CASSYEGFTDTQYF. The CDR3 nucleotides read TGTGCCAGCAGTTACGAGGGGTTCACAGATACGCAGTATTTT.

This clonotype came up a few times. V gene TRBV4-1 combines with J gene TRBJ2-3; 7 bases match TRBD1. The germline CDR1 and CDR2 sequences are MGHRA and YSYEKL. V shed 1 base and J 3 bases; nucleotides not matched to a gene: 7. The CDR3 runs 16 residues. CDR3 nucleotides: TGCGCCAGCAGCCAAGGGACAGGCGCCTCGACAGATACGCAGTATTTT. This sequence encodes CASSQGTGASTDTQYF.

This clonotype was seen a few times. The rearrangement uses TRBV20-1 and TRBJ2-1; TRBD2 matches 8 bases. V lost 1 base to trimming and J lost 3 bases; unmatched junction nucleotides: 8. The CDR3 extends over 16 amino acids. CDR1 is DFQATT and CDR2 is SNEGSKA in the germline V gene (reference sequence). The CDR3 is CSARVTGLAGYNEQFF. CDR3 DNA: TGCAGTGCTAGAGTTACAGGCCTAGCGGGCTACAATGAGCAGTTCTTC.

The chain uses TRBV10-3 and TRBJ2-3, with D tentatively TRBD2 (6 bases). This CDR3 is 13 amino acids long. Deletions cut 2 bases from V and 8 bases from J, with 11 bases between. In germline, CDR1 is ENHRY, CDR2 SYGVKD. For the CDR3, the DNA is TGTGCCATCAGTGAGCGGGAGACTGGTACGCAGTATTTT. Translating it yields CAISERETGTQYF.

The chain links TRBV29-1 to TRBJ2-7; TRBD2 agrees at 10 bases. The junction had 9 bases not matched to a gene; V was cut back by 6 bases and J by 4 bases. The germline V gene encodes CDR1 SQVTM and CDR2 ANQGSEA. There are 14 residues in the CDR3. The CDR3 DNA is TGCAGCGTGAGGCTAGCGGGAGCTGGTTACGAGCAGTACTTC. As protein: CSVRLAGAGYEQYF.

The V call is TRBV5-1, the J call TRBJ1-2; D gene ambiguous. The germline CDR1 and CDR2 sequences are SGHRS and YFSETQ. The CDR3 loop spans 15 amino acids. Trimming removed 0 bases from V and 0 bases from J, with 9 bases in between. CDR3 sequence (DNA): TGCGCCAGCAGCTTGGTGACATCCTCTAACTATGGCTACACCTTC. It codes for CASSLVTSSNYGYTF.

The gene calls are TRBV12-3 or TRBV12-4 and TRBJ1-6, with TRBD1 matching over 8 bases. V lost 10 bases, J lost 1 base, and 6 bases stayed unmatched. The CDR3 loop spans 15 amino acids. In nucleotides, the CDR3 is TGTGCCACCAAACAGGGGGGGTCCTATAATTCACCCCTCCACTTT. Translation: CATKQGGSYNSPLHF.

This chain connects TRBV6-5 to TRBJ2-5; perhaps TRBD1 as D (5 bases). Looked up from germline, CDR1 is MNHEY and CDR2 is SVGAGI. The CDR3 has 14 residues. Trimming left V 0 bases short and J 5 bases short, with 10 bases between. The CDR3 sequence: CASSYSSRAETQYF. DNA of the CDR3: TGTGCCAGCAGTTACTCTTCCAGGGCTGAGACCCAGTACTTC.

This clonotype showed up just a few times. V is TRBV20-1 and J is TRBJ2-3; D call uncertain. Between the trimmed V and J ends, which lost 4 bases and 5 bases, there was a span of 13 bases. The CDR3 contains 13 residues. Germline loops: CDR1 DFQATT, CDR2 SNEGSKA (reference sequence). The CDR3: CSATSTGKDTQYF. The CDR3 region has the DNA TGCAGTGCTACCTCGACTGGAAAAGATACGCAGTATTTT.